This T cell receptor beta chain was found in a study of blood T cell repertoires in COVID-19. Assay used: immunoSEQ multiplex PCR; TCRdb lists only in-frame clones, some missing. This table has 200,000 or so clones, approximately 83% appearing once. Participants reported their clinical history, and cohort assignment relied on those reports. This clonotype was obtained from a woman between 40 and 50 years old with acute COVID-19. The material sequenced was PBMCs or T cells enriched from blood (not recorded which).

CDR3 sequence reads: CASSDSGGVGELFF. The CDR3 nucleotides are TGTGCCAGCAGCGACAGCGGGGGCGTCGGGGAGCTGTTTTTT. The chain is built from TRBV13 and TRBJ2-2; 8 positions agree with TRBD2. The CDR3 spans 14 residues. With 5 bases clipped from V and 7 bases from J, the junction kept 6 bases outside the gene matches. CDR1 is PRHDT and CDR2 is FYEKMQ in the germline V gene (reference sequence).